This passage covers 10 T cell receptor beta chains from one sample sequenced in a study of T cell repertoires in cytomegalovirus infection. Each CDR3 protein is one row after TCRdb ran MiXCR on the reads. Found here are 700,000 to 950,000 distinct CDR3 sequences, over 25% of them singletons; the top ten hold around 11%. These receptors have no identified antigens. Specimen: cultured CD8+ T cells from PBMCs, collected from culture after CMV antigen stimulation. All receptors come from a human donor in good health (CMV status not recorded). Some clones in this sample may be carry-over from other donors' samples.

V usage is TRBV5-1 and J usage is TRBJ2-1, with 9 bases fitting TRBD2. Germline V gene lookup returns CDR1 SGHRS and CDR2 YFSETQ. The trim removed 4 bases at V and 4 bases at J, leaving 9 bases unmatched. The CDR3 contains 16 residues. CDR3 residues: CASSLSPSGAYNEQFF. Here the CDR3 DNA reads TGCGCCAGCAGCCTCTCCCCTAGCGGGGCATACAATGAGCAGTTCTTC.

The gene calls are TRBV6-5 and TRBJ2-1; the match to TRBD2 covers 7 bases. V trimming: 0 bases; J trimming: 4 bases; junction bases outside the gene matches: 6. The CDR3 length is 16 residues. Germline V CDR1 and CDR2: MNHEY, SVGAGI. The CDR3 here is CASSYSSSGDYNEQFF. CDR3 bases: TGTGCCAGCAGTTACTCTTCTAGCGGAGATTACAATGAGCAGTTCTTC.

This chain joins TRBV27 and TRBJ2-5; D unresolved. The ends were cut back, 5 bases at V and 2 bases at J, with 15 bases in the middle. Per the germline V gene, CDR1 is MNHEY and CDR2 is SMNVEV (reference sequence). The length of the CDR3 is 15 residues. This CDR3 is CASSHWAETQETQYF. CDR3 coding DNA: TGTGCCAGCAGTCATTGGGCAGAAACTCAAGAGACCCAGTACTTC.

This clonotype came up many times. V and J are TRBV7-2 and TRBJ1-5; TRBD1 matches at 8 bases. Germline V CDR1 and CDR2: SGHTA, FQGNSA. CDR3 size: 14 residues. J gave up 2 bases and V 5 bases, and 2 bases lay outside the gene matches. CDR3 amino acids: CASSVTGGNQPQHF. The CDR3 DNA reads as TGTGCCAGCAGCGTGACAGGGGGCAATCAGCCCCAGCATTTT.

CDR3 sequence: CASRSSGVDTQYF. CDR3 nucleotides: TGTGCCAGCAGGAGTAGCGGGGTAGATACGCAGTATTTT. J is TRBJ2-3 and V is TRBV27; 8 nucleotides line up with TRBD2. V gave up 6 bases and J gave up 5 bases; unmatched junction bases: 4. CDR1 and CDR2 (germline): MNHEY, SMNVEV (reference sequence). The CDR3 length is 13 residues.

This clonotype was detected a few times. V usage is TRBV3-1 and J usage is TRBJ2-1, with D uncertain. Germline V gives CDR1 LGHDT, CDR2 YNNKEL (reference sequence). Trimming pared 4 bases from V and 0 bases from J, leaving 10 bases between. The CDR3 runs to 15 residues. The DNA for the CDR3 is TGTGCCAGCAGCCCTGACGGTAACTCCTACAATGAGCAGTTCTTC. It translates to CASSPDGNSYNEQFF.

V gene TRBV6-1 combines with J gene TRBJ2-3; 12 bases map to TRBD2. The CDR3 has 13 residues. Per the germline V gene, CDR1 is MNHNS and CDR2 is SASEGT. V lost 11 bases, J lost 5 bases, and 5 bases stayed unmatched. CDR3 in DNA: TGTGCCCTGTCGACTAGCGGGGGAGATACGCAGTATTTT. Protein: CALSTSGGDTQYF.

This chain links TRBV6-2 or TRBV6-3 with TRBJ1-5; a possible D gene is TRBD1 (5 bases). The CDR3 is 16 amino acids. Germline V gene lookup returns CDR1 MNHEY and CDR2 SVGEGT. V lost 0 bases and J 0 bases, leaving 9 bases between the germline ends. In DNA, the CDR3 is TGTGCCAGCAGTTACTCGGGACTTTATAGCAATCAGCCCCAGCATTTT. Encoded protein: CASSYSGLYSNQPQHF.

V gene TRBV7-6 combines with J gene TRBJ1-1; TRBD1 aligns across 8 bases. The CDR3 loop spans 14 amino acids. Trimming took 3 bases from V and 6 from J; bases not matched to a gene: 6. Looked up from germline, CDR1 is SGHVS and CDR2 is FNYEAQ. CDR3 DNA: TGTGCCAGCAGCTTGGCGACAGGGGCCCCTGAAGCTTTCTTT. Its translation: CASSLATGAPEAFF. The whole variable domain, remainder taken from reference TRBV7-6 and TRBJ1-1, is GAGVSQSPRYKVTKRGQDVALRCDPISGHVSLYWYRQALGQGPEFLTYFNYEAQQDKSGLPNDRFSAERPEGSISTLTIQRTEQRDSAMYRCASSLATGAPEAFFGQGTRLTVV.

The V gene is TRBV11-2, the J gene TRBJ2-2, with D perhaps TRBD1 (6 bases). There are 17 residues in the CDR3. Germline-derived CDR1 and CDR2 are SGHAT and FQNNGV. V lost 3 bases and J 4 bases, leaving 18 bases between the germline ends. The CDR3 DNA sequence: TGTGCCAGCAGCTTCAGACAGGACCTCGGCGGCACCGGGGAGCTGTTTTTT. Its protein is CASSFRQDLGGTGELFF.